The source of this T cell receptor beta chain is a study of T cell responses to AZD1222 COVID-19 vaccine. Only in-frame clones appear in the TCRdb table, and some are missing; sequencing was by immunoSEQ multiplex PCR. Counted here are about 86,000 clones, approximately 78% occurring once; the ten biggest clones make up around 21%. J was trimmed by 4 bases and V by 2 bases; bases with no gene match: 13. Per germline, CDR1 SGDLS and CDR2 YYNGEE. This CDR3 contains 17 residues. The receptor was derived from an adult in good health. This specimen was peripheral blood, taken on day 0 of AZD1222 vaccination. The chain employs TRBV9 and TRBJ2-7, with 9 bases fitting TRBD2. The CDR3 spells CASSVHLRREGPYEQYF. CDR3 DNA: TGTGCCAGCAGCGTCCACCTAAGGCGGGAGGGCCCTTACGAGCAGTACTTC.